This T cell receptor (beta chain) was recovered during a study of Ad26.COV2.S vaccination and SARS-CoV-2 variants. Sequencing was performed with immunoSEQ multiplex PCR; in TCRdb, only in-frame clones are kept and a portion is missing. The sample holds about 680,000 clones, around 89% seen once. General study results and limits: Vaccine recipients surpassed placebo recipients in spike-specific TCR breadth.

Treatment described: 19 received Ad26.COV2.S at low or high dose, single or two shots; 5 received placebo; per-sample allocation not given. Sampling happened 63 days after the first vaccine or placebo injection. Details on this clone: Antigen: not known.

V dropped 4 bases and J dropped 3 bases, with 13 bases sitting between them. Germline V lookup: CDR1 SGDLS, CDR2 YYNGEE. The length of the CDR3 is 15 residues. The specimen was peripheral blood, collected in a trial of Ad26.COV2.S vaccine versus placebo. The rearrangement links TRBV9 to TRBJ2-2, with D possibly TRBD1 on 6 matching bases. The receptor was isolated from a person aged 18-60 years who received the Ad26.COV2.S COVID-19 vaccine or a placebo. The CDR3, as DNA: TGTGCCAGCAGCAACCCGGGACAATACACCGGGGAGCTGTTTTTT. Amino acids: CASSNPGQYTGELFF. Together with reference TRBV9 and TRBJ2-2, the CDR3 gives the full variable domain: DSGVTQTPKHLITATGQRVTLRCSPRSGDLSVYWYQQSLDQGLQFLIQYYNGEERAKGNILERFSAQQFPDLHSELNLSSLELGDSALYFCASSNPGQYTGELFFGEGSRLTVL.